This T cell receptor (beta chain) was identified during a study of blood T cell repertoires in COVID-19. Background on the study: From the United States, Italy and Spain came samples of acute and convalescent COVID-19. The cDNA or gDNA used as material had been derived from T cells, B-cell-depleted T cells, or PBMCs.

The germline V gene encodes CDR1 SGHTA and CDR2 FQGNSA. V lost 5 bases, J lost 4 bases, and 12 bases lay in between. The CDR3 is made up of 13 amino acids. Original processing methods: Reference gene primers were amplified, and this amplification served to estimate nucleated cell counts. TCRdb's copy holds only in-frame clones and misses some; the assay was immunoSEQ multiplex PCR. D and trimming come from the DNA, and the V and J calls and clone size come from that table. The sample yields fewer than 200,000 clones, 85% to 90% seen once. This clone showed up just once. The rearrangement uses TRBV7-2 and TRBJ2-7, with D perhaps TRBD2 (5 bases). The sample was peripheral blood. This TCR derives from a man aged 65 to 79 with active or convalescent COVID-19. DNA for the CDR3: TGTGCCAGCAGCCCCAATACTAGGTACGAGCAGTACTTC. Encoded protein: CASSPNTRYEQYF.